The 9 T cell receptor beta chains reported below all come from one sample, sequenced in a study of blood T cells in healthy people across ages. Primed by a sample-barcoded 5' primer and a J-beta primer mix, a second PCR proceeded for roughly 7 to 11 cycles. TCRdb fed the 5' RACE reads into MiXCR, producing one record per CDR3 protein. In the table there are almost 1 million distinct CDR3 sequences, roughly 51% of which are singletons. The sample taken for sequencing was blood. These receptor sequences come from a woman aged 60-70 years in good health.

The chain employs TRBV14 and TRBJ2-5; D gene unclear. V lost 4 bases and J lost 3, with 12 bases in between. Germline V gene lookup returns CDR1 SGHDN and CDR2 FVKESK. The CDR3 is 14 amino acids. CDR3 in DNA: TGTGCCAGCAGCCTCGACACCTTAAAAGAGACCCAGTACTTC. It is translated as CASSLDTLKETQYF. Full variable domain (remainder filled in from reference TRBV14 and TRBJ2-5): EAGVTQFPSHSVIEKGQTVTLRCDPISGHDNLYWYRRVMGKEIKFLLHFVKESKQDESGMPNNRFLAERTGGTYSTLKVQPAELEDSGVYFCASSLDTLKETQYFGPGTRLLVL.

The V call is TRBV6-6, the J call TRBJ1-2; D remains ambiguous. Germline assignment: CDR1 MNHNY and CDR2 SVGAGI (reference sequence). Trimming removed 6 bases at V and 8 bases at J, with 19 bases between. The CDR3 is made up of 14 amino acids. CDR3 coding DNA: TGTGCCAGCAGCCAAGTGGAGATTTCTAGGGGCTACACCTTC. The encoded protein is CASSQVEISRGYTF.

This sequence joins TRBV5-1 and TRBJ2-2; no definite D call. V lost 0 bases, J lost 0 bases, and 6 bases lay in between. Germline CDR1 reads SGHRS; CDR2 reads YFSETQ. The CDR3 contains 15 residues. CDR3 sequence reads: CASSLVTTNTGELFF. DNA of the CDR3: TGCGCCAGCAGCTTGGTGACCACGAACACCGGGGAGCTGTTTTTT. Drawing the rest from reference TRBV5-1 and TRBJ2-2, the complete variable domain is KAGVTQTPRYLIKTRGQQVTLSCSPISGHRSVSWYQQTPGQGLQFLFEYFSETQRNKGNFPGRFSGRQFSNSRSEMNVSTLELGDSALYLCASSLVTTNTGELFFGEGSRLTVL.

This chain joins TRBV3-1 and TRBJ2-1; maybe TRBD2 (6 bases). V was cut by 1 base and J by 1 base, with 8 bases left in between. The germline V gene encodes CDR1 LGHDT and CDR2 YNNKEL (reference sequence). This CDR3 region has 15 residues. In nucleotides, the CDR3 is TGTGCCAGCAGCCAAGGGCTAGCGTCCTACAATGAGCAGTTCTTC. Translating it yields CASSQGLASYNEQFF.

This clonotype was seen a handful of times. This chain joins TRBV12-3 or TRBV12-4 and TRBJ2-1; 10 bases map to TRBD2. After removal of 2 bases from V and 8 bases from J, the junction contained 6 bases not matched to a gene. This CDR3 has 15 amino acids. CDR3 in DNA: TGTGCCAGCAGTTTATTAGCGGGAGGATACGATGAGCAGTTCTTC. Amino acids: CASSLLAGGYDEQFF.

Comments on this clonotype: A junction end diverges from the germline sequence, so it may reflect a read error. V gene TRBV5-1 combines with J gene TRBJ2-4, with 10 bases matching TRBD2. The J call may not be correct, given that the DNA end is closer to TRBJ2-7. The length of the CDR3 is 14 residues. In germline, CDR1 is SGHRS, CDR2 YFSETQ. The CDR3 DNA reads TGCGCCGGCAGAGCGGGAGGGTCGTTGTACGAGCAGTACTTC. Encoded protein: CAGRAGGSLYEQYF.

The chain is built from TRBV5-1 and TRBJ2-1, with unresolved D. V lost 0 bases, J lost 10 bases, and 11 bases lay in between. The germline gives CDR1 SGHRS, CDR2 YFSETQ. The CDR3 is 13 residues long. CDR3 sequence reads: CASSLAPRREQFF. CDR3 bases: TGCGCCAGCAGCTTGGCCCCCCGGCGCGAGCAGTTCTTC.

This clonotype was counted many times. CDR3 coding DNA: TGTGCCAGCAGGCGAGGAGATACGCAGTATTTT. Its protein is CASRRGDTQYF. The V gene is TRBV7-2, the J gene TRBJ2-3, with D unresolved. Trimming shortened V by 6 bases and J by 5 bases, and 6 bases separated the two germline ends. CDR3 length equals 11 residues. Germline lookup yields CDR1 SGHTA and CDR2 FQGNSA. Full variable domain (rest looked up from reference TRBV7-2 and TRBJ2-3): GAGVSQSPSNKVTEKGKDVELRCDPISGHTALYWYRQSLGQGLEFLIYFQGNSAPDKSGLPSDRFSAERTGGSVSTLTIQRTQQEDSAVYLCASRRGDTQYFGPGTRLTVL.

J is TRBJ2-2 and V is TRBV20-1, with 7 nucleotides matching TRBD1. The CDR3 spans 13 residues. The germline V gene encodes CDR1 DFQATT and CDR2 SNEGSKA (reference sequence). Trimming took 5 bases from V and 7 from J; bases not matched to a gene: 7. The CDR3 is CSARQGTIGELFF. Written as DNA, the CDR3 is TGCAGTGCTCGACAGGGAACTATCGGGGAGCTGTTTTTT.